This T cell receptor (beta chain) comes out of a study of T cell responses to AZD1222 COVID-19 vaccine. Clones were read by immunoSEQ multiplex PCR, and TCRdb kept only the in-frame ones, dropping some. The top ten clones hold approximately 4% of a sample with roughly 200,000 clones, around 94% of them seen once. The germline V and J ends were trimmed by 4 bases and 5 bases, with 18 bases remaining between them. Germline loops: CDR1 SNHLY, CDR2 FYNNEI. The CDR3 extends over 15 amino acids. This clonotype was obtained from an adult who received the MenACWY meningococcal vaccine as a control. Source: peripheral blood, taken 28 days after the second dose of the MenACWY control vaccine. This chain connects TRBV2 to TRBJ2-7; D perhaps matches TRBD1 (6 bases). The CDR3 nucleotides are TGTGCCAGCAGTGTCCCTAGGACAGTCCTAAACGAGCAGTACTTC. Encoded protein: CASSVPRTVLNEQYF.